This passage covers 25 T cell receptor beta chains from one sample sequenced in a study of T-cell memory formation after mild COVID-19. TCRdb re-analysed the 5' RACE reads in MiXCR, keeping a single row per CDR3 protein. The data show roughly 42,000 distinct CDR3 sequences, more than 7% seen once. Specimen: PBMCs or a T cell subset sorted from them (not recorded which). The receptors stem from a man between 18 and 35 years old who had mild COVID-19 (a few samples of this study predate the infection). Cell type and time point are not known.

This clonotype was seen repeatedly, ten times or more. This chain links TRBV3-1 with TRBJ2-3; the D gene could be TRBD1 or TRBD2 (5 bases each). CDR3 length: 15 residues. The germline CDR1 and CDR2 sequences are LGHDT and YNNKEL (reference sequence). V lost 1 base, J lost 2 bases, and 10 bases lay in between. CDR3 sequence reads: CASSQGVGTTDTQYF. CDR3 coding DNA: TGTGCCAGCAGCCAAGGTGTGGGGACCACAGATACGCAGTATTTT.

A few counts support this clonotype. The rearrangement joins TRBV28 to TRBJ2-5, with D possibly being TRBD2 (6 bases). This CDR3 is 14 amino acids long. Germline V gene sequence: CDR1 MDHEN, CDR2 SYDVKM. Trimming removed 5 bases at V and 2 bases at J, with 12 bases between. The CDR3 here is CASSRWRGQETQYF. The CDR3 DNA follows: TGTGCCAGCAGTCGGTGGCGGGGACAAGAGACCCAGTACTTC.

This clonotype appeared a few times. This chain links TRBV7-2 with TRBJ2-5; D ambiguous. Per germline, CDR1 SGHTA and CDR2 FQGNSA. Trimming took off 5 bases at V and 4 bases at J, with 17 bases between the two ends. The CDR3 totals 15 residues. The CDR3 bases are TGTGCCAGCAGCCCCGCGGCGGCTCTACGAGAGACCCAGTACTTC. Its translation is CASSPAAALRETQYF. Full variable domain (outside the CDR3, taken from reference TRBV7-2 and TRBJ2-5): GAGVSQSPSNKVTEKGKDVELRCDPISGHTALYWYRQSLGQGLEFLIYFQGNSAPDKSGLPSDRFSAERTGGSVSTLTIQRTQQEDSAVYLCASSPAAALRETQYFGPGTRLLVL.

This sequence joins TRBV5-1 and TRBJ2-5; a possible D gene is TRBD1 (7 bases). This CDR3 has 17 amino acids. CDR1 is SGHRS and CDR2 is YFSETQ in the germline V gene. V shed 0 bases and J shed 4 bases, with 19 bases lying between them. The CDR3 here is CASSLVPPGQGGETQYF. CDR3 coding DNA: TGCGCCAGCAGCTTGGTTCCCCCAGGGCAGGGGGGAGAGACCCAGTACTTC. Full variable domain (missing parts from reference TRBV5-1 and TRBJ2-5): KAGVTQTPRYLIKTRGQQVTLSCSPISGHRSVSWYQQTPGQGLQFLFEYFSETQRNKGNFPGRFSGRQFSNSRSEMNVSTLELGDSALYLCASSLVPPGQGGETQYFGPGTRLLVL.

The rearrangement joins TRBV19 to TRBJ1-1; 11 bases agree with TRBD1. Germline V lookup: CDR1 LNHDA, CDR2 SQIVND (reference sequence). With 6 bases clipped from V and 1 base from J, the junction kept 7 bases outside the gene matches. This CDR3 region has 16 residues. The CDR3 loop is CASRGGTGGPNTEAFF. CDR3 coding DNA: TGTGCCAGTAGAGGGGGGACAGGGGGGCCGAACACTGAAGCTTTCTTT.

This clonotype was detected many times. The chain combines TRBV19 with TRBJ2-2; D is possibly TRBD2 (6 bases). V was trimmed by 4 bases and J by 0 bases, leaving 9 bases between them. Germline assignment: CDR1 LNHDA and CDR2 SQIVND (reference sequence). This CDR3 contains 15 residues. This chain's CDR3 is CASSTGLTNTGELFF. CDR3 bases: TGTGCCAGTAGTACGGGACTTACGAACACCGGGGAGCTGTTTTTT.

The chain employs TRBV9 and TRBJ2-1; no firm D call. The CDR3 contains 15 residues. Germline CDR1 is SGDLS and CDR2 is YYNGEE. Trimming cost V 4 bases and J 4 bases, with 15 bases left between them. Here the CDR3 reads CASSLRTMDYNEQFF. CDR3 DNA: TGTGCCAGCAGCTTAAGGACGATGGATTACAATGAGCAGTTCTTC.

CDR3 bases: TGTGCCAGCAGCTGGGACAGGGTTTATGAGCAGTTCTTC. Amino acid sequence: CASSWDRVYEQFF. The chain is built from TRBV5-4 and TRBJ2-1; TRBD1 matches 9 bases. The V and J ends lost 3 bases and 8 bases, in that order; junction bases with no gene match: 3. This CDR3 is built from 13 residues. Germline CDR1 and CDR2: SGHNT and YYREEE (reference sequence).

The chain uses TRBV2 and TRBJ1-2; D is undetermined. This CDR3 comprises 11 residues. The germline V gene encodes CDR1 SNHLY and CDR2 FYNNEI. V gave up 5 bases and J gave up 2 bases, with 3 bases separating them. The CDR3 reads CASSFNYGYTF. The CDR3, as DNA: TGTGCCAGCAGTTTCAACTATGGCTACACCTTC.

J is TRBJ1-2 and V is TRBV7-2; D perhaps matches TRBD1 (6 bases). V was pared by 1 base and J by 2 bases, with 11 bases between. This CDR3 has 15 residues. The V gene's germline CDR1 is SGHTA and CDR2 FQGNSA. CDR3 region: CASSLGTGQNYGYTF. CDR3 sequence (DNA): TGTGCCAGCAGCTTAGGAACAGGACAGAACTATGGCTACACCTTC.

The CDR3, as DNA: TGTGCCACCAGGGACAGGGAACAAGAGACCCAGTACTTC. This encodes CATRDREQETQYF. J is TRBJ2-5 and V is TRBV12-3 or TRBV12-4, with 9 bases aligning to TRBD1. The V and J ends lost 10 bases and 2 bases, in that order; junction bases with no gene match: 5. This CDR3 region has 13 residues.

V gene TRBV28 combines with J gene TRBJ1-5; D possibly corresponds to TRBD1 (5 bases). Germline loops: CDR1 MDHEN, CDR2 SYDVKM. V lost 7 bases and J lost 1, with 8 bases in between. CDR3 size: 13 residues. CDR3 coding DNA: TGTGCCAGCATGGGGGAGAGCAATCAGCCCCAGCATTTT. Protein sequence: CASMGESNQPQHF. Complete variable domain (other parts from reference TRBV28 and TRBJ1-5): DVKVTQSSRYLVKRTGEKVFLECVQDMDHENMFWYRQDPGLGLRLIYFSYDVKMKEKGDIPEGYSVSREKKERFSLILESASTNQTSMYLCASMGESNQPQHFGDGTRLSIL.

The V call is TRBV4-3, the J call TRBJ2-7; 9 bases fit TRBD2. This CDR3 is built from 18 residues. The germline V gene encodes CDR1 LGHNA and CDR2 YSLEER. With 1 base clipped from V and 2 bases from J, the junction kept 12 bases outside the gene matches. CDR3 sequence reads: CASSQAGGPTSGAYEQYF. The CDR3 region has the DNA TGCGCCAGCAGCCAAGCCGGGGGTCCGACTAGCGGCGCCTACGAGCAGTACTTC.

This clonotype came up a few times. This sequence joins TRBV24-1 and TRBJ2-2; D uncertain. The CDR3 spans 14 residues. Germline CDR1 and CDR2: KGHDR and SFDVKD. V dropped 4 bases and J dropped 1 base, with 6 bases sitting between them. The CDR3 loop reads CATSDPGNTGELFF. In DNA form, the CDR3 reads TGTGCCACCAGTGACCCGGGGAACACCGGGGAGCTGTTTTTT.

The CDR3 coding sequence is TGTGCCAGCAGCCAAGCAGGTAGCGGGGAGGTAGATACGCAGTATTTT. Amino acid sequence: CASSQAGSGEVDTQYF. This rearrangement joins TRBV5-5 to TRBJ2-3, with 8 nucleotides matching TRBD2. The CDR3 consists of 16 residues. Germline-derived CDR1 and CDR2 are SGHKS and YYEKEE (reference sequence). Losses at the gene ends were 4 bases for V and 5 bases for J; bases not matched to a gene: 12.

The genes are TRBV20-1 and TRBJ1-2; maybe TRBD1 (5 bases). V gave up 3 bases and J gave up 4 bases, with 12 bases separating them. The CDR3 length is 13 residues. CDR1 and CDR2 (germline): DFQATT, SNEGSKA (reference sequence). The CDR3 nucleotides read TGCAGTGCTAGTTCATTGGGGACCTATGGCTACACCTTC. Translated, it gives CSASSLGTYGYTF.

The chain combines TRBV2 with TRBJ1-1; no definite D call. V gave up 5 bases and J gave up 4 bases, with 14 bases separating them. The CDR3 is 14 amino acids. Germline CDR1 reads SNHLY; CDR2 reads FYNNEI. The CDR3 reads CASSTPPTSTEAFF. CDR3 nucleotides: TGTGCCAGCAGTACACCGCCCACCTCCACTGAAGCTTTCTTT. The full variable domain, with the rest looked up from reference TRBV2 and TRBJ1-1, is EPEVTQTPSHQVTQMGQEVILRCVPISNHLYFYWYRQILGQKVEFLVSFYNNEISEKSEIFDDQFSVERPDGSNFTLKIRSTKLEDSAMYFCASSTPPTSTEAFFGQGTRLTVV.

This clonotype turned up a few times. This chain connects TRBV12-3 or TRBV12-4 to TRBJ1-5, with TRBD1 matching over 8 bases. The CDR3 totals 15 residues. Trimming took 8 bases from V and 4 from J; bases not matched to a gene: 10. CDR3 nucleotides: TGTGCCAGCGGAGACAACAGGGGGTTAAATCAGCCCCAGCATTTT. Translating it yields CASGDNRGLNQPQHF.

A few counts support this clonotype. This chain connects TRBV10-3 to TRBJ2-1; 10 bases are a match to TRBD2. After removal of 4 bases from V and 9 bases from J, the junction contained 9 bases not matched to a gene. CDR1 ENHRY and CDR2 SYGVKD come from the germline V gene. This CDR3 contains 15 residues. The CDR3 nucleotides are TGTGCCATCAGTGGAAGCGGGGGGGCCATGAGTGAGCAGTTCTTC. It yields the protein CAISGSGGAMSEQFF.

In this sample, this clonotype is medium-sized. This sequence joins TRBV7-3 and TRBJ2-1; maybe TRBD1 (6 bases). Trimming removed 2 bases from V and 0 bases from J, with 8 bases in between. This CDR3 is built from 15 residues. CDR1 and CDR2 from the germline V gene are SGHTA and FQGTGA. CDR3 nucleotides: TGTGCCAGCAGCTTAGGGGGCGCCTCCTACAATGAGCAGTTCTTC. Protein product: CASSLGGASYNEQFF.

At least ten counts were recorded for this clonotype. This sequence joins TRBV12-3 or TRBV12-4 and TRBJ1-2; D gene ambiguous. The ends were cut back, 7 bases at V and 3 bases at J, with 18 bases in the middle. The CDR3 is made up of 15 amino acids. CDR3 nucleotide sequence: TGTGCCAGCACCTATGACCTTTTGCGGTACTATGGCTACACCTTC. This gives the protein CASTYDLLRYYGYTF.

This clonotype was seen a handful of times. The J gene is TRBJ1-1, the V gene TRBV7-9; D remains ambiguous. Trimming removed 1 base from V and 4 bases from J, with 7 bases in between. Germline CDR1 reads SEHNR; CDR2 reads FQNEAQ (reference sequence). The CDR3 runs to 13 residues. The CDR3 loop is CASSLGTFTEAFF. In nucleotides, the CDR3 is TGTGCCAGCAGCTTAGGGACCTTCACTGAAGCTTTCTTT.

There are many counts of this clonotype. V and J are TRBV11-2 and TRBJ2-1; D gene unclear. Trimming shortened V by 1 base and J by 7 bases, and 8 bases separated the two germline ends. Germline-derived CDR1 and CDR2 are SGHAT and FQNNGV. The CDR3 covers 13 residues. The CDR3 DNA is TGTGCCAGCAGCTTAGGGCTAGGGAATGAGCAGTTCTTC. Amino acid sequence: CASSLGLGNEQFF.

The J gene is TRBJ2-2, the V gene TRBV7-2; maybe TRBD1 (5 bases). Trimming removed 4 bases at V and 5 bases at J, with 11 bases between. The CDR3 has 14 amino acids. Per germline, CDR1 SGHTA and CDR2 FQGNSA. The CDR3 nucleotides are TGTGCCAGCAGCTCTCAGGGAAGAACCGGGGAGCTGTTTTTT. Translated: CASSSQGRTGELFF.

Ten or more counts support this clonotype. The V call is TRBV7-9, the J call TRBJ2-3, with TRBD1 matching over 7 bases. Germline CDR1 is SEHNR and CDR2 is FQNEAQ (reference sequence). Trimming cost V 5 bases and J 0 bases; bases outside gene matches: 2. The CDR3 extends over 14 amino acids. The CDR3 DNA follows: TGTGCCAGCAGCCGGGACAGCAGCACAGATACGCAGTATTTT. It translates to CASSRDSSTDTQYF.